This note documents a single T cell receptor (beta chain) sequence. No cognate antigen has been identified for it. No base quality values were provided; no much bigger clone lies one nucleotide off. The data stem from a study of cytomegalovirus exposure and HLA in healthy donors (TCRdb year 2017). Broadly, across the study: An earlier analysis of about 530 of the donors reported approximately 300 Gb of sequence data and 95 million to 140 million unique TCR beta sequences obtained from roughly 180 million T cells. About 310 gigabases of sequencing data and 70 million to 85 million unique TCR sequences were included in an early release covering roughly 600 HLA-typed donors. Of the roughly 400 genotyped donors, over 65% fell in the genetic ancestry cluster associated with self-reported Caucasian donors. The study was designed to test whether signatures of past pathogen exposure could be identified by cataloging public T cell receptors. The study profiled the T cell repertoires of 500 to 800 subjects by immunosequencing and related them to cytomegalovirus serostatus. In addition to the first cohort of hundreds of subjects, a separate validation cohort of 100 to 150 different subjects was used. To predict cytomegalovirus infection status, the study combined high-throughput TCR immunosequencing, statistical association of individual TCRs with disease status, and machine learning. In a later analysis, previously published TCR beta repertoires from 670 or so donors were re-analyzed and high-resolution HLA genotyping was added so that TCR occurrence patterns could be studied. Rather than drawing on any new phenotypic data, the later analysis identified candidate immune exposures from TCR beta sequences and the way those sequences occurred across donors. An earlier analysis of some 500 of the donors applied high-throughput TCR beta sequencing to assess whether each TCR beta V gene segment acted as functional or pseudogenic. Donor age, sex, ethnicity and CMV serostatus were compiled together with the repertoire data. A later genetic analysis took genome-wide SNP genotypes for about 55% of the 666 donors and used that subset as a discovery cohort. All discovery cohort repertoires had been generated using a single sequencing platform. HLA typing included class I and class II loci at four-digit resolution. Typing coverage varied by locus: roughly 620-630 donors for A, B, C, DRB1 and DQB1; approximately 500 for DQA1; more than 600 for DPA1; approximately 450 for DPB1. Several DR-DQ haplotypes were handled as single units for association and clustering, since linkage in the cohort was strong. Among roughly 370 genotyped donors of the cohort, an average of roughly 240,000 unique TCR beta nucleotide sequences were sequenced per donor, roughly 20% of them non-productive. General conclusions and limits of the study: In a later analysis, HLA-associated TCR beta chains showed more clonal expansion and lower generation probabilities than non-associated chains that were equally common. The cohort was sequenced for TCR beta chains only, and without alpha or paired-chain data the features that could be detected were limited. A group of highly shared sequence variants was considered likely to be a technical artifact of the sequencing pipeline. A total of 164 TCR beta chains were listed by the study as associated with cytomegalovirus. When HLA alleles, especially DR and DQ, strongly co-occurred, TCR associations were difficult to assign to individual alleles. HLA typing was unavailable for some donors at each locus, so association tests used only the typed subset. In a later analysis, the rate of TCR association differed among HLA loci, with DRB1 alleles having the most associated TCRs and HLA-C alleles having the fewest. Because counts were too low, fewer than 20 rarely observed V segments, including chromosome 9 orphons, were excluded from the earlier analysis of 587 of the donors. Across donors, most TCR sequences were observed very rarely, whereas some public TCRs were present in many individuals. The classifier was reported to diagnose cytomegalovirus status with high specificity and sensitivity in both the original cohort and the validation cohort. According to the authors, the approach could potentially be generalized to other disease states and immunological phenotypes. Most CMV-associated TCR beta chains appeared to be HLA-restricted in a later analysis, and the HLA associations seemed to be driven largely by CMV exposure. Sequencing depth was assumed to be roughly uniform across donors in the presence/absence analyses, though that assumption may not hold. According to a later genetic analysis, donors in an Asian-associated ancestry cluster had fewer N-insertions in productive TCRs than the approximately 690-donor mean. CMV serostatus was the only immune exposure information available for the cohort. A further reported finding was that TCR beta sequences accurately predicted the HLA-A and HLA-B alleles for most subjects in the first cohort. Linkage disequilibrium might explain the correlated functional status among segregating V segments, but an unknown experimental factor could not be ruled out. Some IMGT-functional V segments, including TRBV6-2 and TRBV6-3, could not be distinguished by the 87-base-pair reads and were therefore excluded. At a false discovery rate of 0.05, a later analysis linked 16,000 or so TCR beta sequences to specific HLA alleles. Several of the top co-occurrence clusters appeared to be linked to parvovirus B19, influenza, CMV and Epstein-Barr virus, according to a later analysis. In a later genetic analysis, a missense DCLRE1C variant was associated with V-gene and J-gene trimming of TCR beta chains, and the association was replicated in an independent cohort. In vitro tests confirmed that a few of the cytomegalovirus-associated TCR beta chains recognize cytomegalovirus antigens. Broadly in line with IMGT annotations, most TCR beta V segments showed up in productive rearrangements about 87% or about 30% of the time in an earlier analysis of several hundred of the donors.

The library was built by means of the immunoSEQ multiplex PCR assay. For the multiplex PCR, a mixture combining 60 forward primers for TCR Vbeta segments and 13 reverse primers for TCR Jbeta segments was used. The CDR3 region of rearranged TCR beta genes was amplified from genomic DNA by a multiplex PCR assay. The amplified TCR beta libraries were sequenced on the Illumina HiSeq System as 87-base-pair reads. Regarding the original processing steps: A later analysis tallied around 80 million unique TCR beta chains across the 666 repertoires, and about 12 million of those chains were shared by two or more donors. To remove PCR and sequencing errors, raw reads were error-corrected and collapsed into unique sequences using a nearest-neighbor algorithm that merged closely related sequences. Alignment of CDR3 sequences to IMGT reference sequences was used to assign V, D and J gene segments. For a sequence to be retained, a match of at least six nucleotides to both a V gene segment and a J gene segment was required. Rearrangements were classified as productive when the CDR3 lacked stop codons and remained in frame with V and J, and all other rearrangements were classified as non-productive. Following IMGT convention, CDR3 was defined as the stretch from the second conserved V-encoded cysteine to the conserved J-encoded phenylalanine. Sequences without an unambiguous match to a single V gene segment were excluded from the earlier analysis of about 600 of the donors. In an earlier analysis of 587 of the donors, V segments were called functional above 56.7% productive rearrangements and were called segregating when the between-donor standard deviation exceeded 5%. A statistical classification framework was built for diagnosing cytomegalovirus status from the catalog of TCR beta chain sequences. V and J gene assignment, in a later analysis, came from comparing TCR nucleotide sequences with IMGT/GENE-DB human TR gene sequences. In a later analysis, CDR3 sequences and most-parsimonious VDJ recombination scenarios were assigned using the TCRdist pipeline. In a later analysis, each TCR beta chain was defined by its CDR3 amino acid sequence together with its V-gene family, and reads without a unique V-gene family were excluded. As a way to deal with suspected cross-contamination and a sequencing artifact, a later analysis dropped approximately 570 nucleotide sequences that were highly shared and had low generation probability. A later analysis calculated a clonal expansion index for each public chain from normalized within-repertoire ranks of inferred template counts. In a later analysis, generation probabilities were computed with a VDJ recombination model fitted to out-of-frame rearrangements, and the resulting probabilities were checked against IGoR. In a later analysis, TCR-TCR, TCR-HLA and TCR-CMV co-occurrence was scored with hypergeometric tests, and a repertoire-size bias correction was applied to TCR pairs. False discovery rates were estimated in a later analysis by permuting HLA or CMV assignments 20 times. A later analysis grouped co-occurring TCRs with DBSCAN, adding TCRdist sequence similarity when clustering within HLA-allele-positive subsets. Repertoires with fewer than 30,000 or more than 120,000 public chains, plus five repertoires with anomalous nucleotide sharing, were excluded from co-occurrence clustering. The immuneACCESS repertoire file appears here via TCRdb, limited to in-frame rearrangements. These files lack a portion of the clones; in checked studies, under half of the deficit traces to unresolved V genes, and the cause of the others is not known. V and J calls and clone size are as listed in that table; D and trimming were resolved from the DNA. This sample gives about 60,000 clones in total; about three quarters of them show up just once. The ten largest clones take up approximately 2.4% of the sample.

In total, about 650 healthy bone marrow donors made up the cohort. At the time of sampling, every cohort member was nominally healthy, though immune exposures that went unrecorded were likely present. The donor tested CMV seronegative, placing the donor among the 350 or so seronegative members of the cohort. A peripheral blood sample was collected from each donor, and TCR beta sequencing was performed on peripheral blood mononuclear cells. The Qiagen DNeasy Blood Extraction Kit was used to extract genomic DNA from the blood cell samples. Based on the germline V gene, the CDR1 and CDR2 sequences are SNHLY and FYNNEI. The V and J ends are trimmed by 2 bases and 0 bases, leaving 13 bases between them. Its CDR3 holds 16 amino acids, cysteine through phenylalanine. Only CDR3 DNA is held: 48 bases, read in frame from base 1.

The TCR originated in a female donor in good health and CMV-seronegative. The chain is assembled from TRBV2 and TRBJ2-5; TRBD2 might be the D gene, on 5 matching bases. Specimen: PBMCs. The CDR3 region has the sequence CASSERRAGYQETQYF. The DNA sequence follows: TGTGCCAGCAGTGAAAGGCGGGCAGGATACCAAGAGACCCAGTACTTC. Joined to the reference TRBV2 and TRBJ2-5 proteins, this CDR3 gives the full variable domain: EPEVTQTPSHQVTQMGQEVILRCVPISNHLYFYWYRQILGQKVEFLVSFYNNEISEKSEIFDDQFSVERPDGSNFTLKIRSTKLEDSAMYFCASSERRAGYQETQYFGPGTRLLVL.